The entry below gives a single T cell receptor (beta chain) sequence along with its context. This sample is part of a study of blood T cell repertoires in COVID-19. Study overall: There were acute and convalescent COVID-19 samples, and they came from the United States, Italy and Spain. The cDNA or gDNA used as material had been derived from T cells, B-cell-depleted T cells, or PBMCs.

Original analysis: Reference gene primer amplification gave nucleated cell count estimates. Only in-frame clones appear in the TCRdb table, and some are missing; sequencing was by immunoSEQ multiplex PCR. V and J calls and clone size are copied from that table; D and trimming were computed from the DNA. The sample comprises 130,000 to 150,000 clones, approximately 82% of which are singletons, and 6.5% to 9% rests with the top ten. The CDR3 consists of 14 residues. CDR1 and CDR2 from the germline V gene are LNHDA and SQIVND (reference sequence). The ends were cut back, 3 bases at V and 3 bases at J, with 12 bases in the middle.

The chain recombines TRBV19 with TRBJ2-7, with TRBD2 as a possible D gene (7 bases). The sequenced sample was peripheral blood. This clonotype originated in a woman aged 50 to 65 in a cohort sampled during active or convalescent COVID-19. The CDR3 protein is CASSIAGAIYEQYF. The CDR3 DNA is TGTGCCAGTAGTATTGCGGGGGCTATCTACGAGCAGTACTTC.